A single sample is the source of the 4 T cell receptor beta chains below, sequenced in a study of human T cells and chemical hapten exposure. TCRdb reprocessed the RACE reads with MiXCR, giving one entry per CDR3 protein. The table lists around 380,000 distinct CDR3 sequences, about 4.4% of them singletons. Documented time point: patch test 1, 2 weeks after DPC sensitization. Specified treatment: therapeutic diphenylcyclopropenone sensitization with weekly scalp DPC. Material: whole blood, obtained in connection with sensitization to the hapten diphenylcyclopropenone (DPC). These TCRs come from a woman aged 50 to 60 with alopecia areata. Some clones in this sample may be carry-over from other donors' samples.

Written as DNA, the CDR3 is TGCAGTGCTAGAGATCTCGGGGGGTCTAACACCGGGGAGCTGTTTTTT. It translates to CSARDLGGSNTGELFF. V usage is TRBV20-1 and J usage is TRBJ2-2, with 7 nucleotides matching TRBD2. Unmatched junction bases numbered 6, after V lost 0 bases and J lost 2 bases. Germline lookup yields CDR1 DFQATT and CDR2 SNEGSKA (reference sequence). The CDR3 contains 16 residues.

Concerning this clonotype: A read error may be the cause here, since a much bigger clone is one base away. The chain has TRBV28 and TRBJ2-2; TRBD2 aligns across 7 bases. This CDR3 is 20 amino acids long. Germline-derived CDR1 and CDR2 are MDHEN and SYDVKM. Unmatched junction bases numbered 25, after V lost 6 bases and J lost 6 bases. CDR3 nucleotides: TGTGCCAGCAGCCTGCGCGCTATCCGGGACTACTATTTCAGGTCCGGGGAGCTGTTTTTT. Protein product: CASSLRAIRDYYFRSGELFF.

Details on this clonotype: At one boundary the junction diverges from the germline segment, which might be a read error. The chain carries TRBV6-2 or TRBV6-3 and TRBJ1-1; possibly TRBD1 for D (5 bases). This CDR3 spans 18 amino acids. Germline V CDR1 and CDR2: MNHEY, SVGEGT. CDR3 loop: CASRYSNVRRGGNTEAFF. Here the CDR3 DNA reads TGTGCCAGCAGATACTCGAACGTACGAAGGGGCGGTAACACTGAAGCTTTCTTT.

This clonotype was seen at least ten times. This chain joins TRBV6-1 and TRBJ1-1, with D unresolved. The CDR3 loop spans 11 amino acids. Between the trimmed V and J ends, which lost 7 bases and 5 bases, there was a span of 8 bases. Germline CDR1 and CDR2: MNHNS and SASEGT. In nucleotides, the CDR3 is TGTGCCAGCACCGGGGTGACTGAAGCTTTCTTT. Its translation is CASTGVTEAFF.